One and the same sample provided the 19 T cell receptor beta chains below, sequenced in a study of T cells in Graves' hyperthyroidism and ophthalmopathy (dated 2019 in TCRdb). Preparation of the library involved multiplex PCR. Sequencing took place on an Illumina HiSeq 2000. The TCR beta CDR3 regions were amplified from the RNA transcripts. A first-round RT-PCR of the TCR CDR3 used the HTBI primer set with the Qiagen OneStep RT-PCR kit. Clones were called with MiXCR by TCRdb after fastp trimmed the public reads at Q25, and only in-frame beta chains were retained. Rows with one shared CDR3 protein collapse into an entry with the most common genes and DNA. For this sample the table gives around 500,000 distinct CDR3 sequences, of which 11% to 15% were detected only once. The top ten hold 14% of the sample. Material for sequencing was blood. The receptors shown here come from a middle-aged woman with Graves' hyperthyroidism.

This clonotype was seen many times. The chain joins TRBV20-1 to TRBJ2-5; TRBD2 might be the D (6 bases). This CDR3 comprises 14 residues. Germline values: CDR1 DFQATT, CDR2 SNEGSKA (reference sequence). Trimming pared 5 bases from V and 1 base from J, leaving 14 bases between. This CDR3 is CSAPSGAFQETQYF. The CDR3 nucleotides are TGCAGTGCTCCGTCGGGAGCTTTCCAAGAGACCCAGTACTTC.

This chain links TRBV5-1 with TRBJ2-5, with D possibly being TRBD1 or TRBD2 (7 bases each). Trimming left V 3 bases short and J 7 bases short, with 22 bases between. CDR3 length equals 16 residues. CDR1 and CDR2 from the germline V gene are SGHRS and YFSETQ. The CDR3: CASSYQAPGGAGTQYF. The CDR3 bases are TGCGCCAGCAGCTATCAAGCCCCAGGGGGGGCAGGGACCCAGTACTTC.

This clonotype was observed a few times. The J gene is TRBJ2-7, the V gene TRBV30; D possibly corresponds to TRBD1 (6 bases). The length of the CDR3 is 13 residues. Germline V lookup: CDR1 GTSNPN, CDR2 SVGIG (reference sequence). Trimming took 0 bases from V and 4 from J, leaving 10 bases between them. The CDR3 sequence is CAWSVQGGYEQYF. The CDR3 nucleotides are TGTGCCTGGAGTGTACAGGGTGGATACGAGCAGTACTTC.

This clonotype was seen many times. The genes are TRBV2 and TRBJ1-1, with 7 bases that match TRBD1. Per the germline V gene, CDR1 is SNHLY and CDR2 is FYNNEI. The CDR3 contains 13 residues. V was pared by 8 bases and J by 1 base, with 4 bases of the junction left unmatched. The CDR3: CASQGTANTEAFF. CDR3 DNA: TGTGCCAGCCAAGGGACAGCGAACACTGAAGCTTTCTTT.

This clonotype was seen at least ten times. The gene calls are TRBV24-1 and TRBJ2-7; 9 nucleotides match TRBD1. The CDR3 is made up of 13 amino acids. The germline CDR1 and CDR2 sequences are KGHDR and SFDVKD. Germline trimming cut 7 bases from V and 6 bases from J; bases unmatched to any gene: 6. CDR3 region: CATRQGASGEQYF. The CDR3 nucleotides are TGTGCCACCAGACAGGGGGCGTCGGGCGAGCAGTACTTC.

The chain combines TRBV9 with TRBJ2-7, with TRBD2 identical over 8 bases. This CDR3 contains 16 residues. Germline CDR1 SGDLS, CDR2 YYNGEE. V shed 2 bases and J 0 bases; nucleotides not matched to a gene: 7. The CDR3 DNA reads TGTGCCAGCAGCGTCGGACCGGGACTAGGCTCCTACGAGCAGTACTTC. Protein sequence: CASSVGPGLGSYEQYF.

In its sample, this clonotype was seen a few times. The chain recombines TRBV18 with TRBJ1-6; 8 bases map to TRBD1. With 3 bases clipped from V and 4 bases from J, the junction kept 8 bases outside the gene matches. Germline V gene lookup returns CDR1 KGHSH and CDR2 LQKENI. The CDR3 is 17 amino acids. The CDR3, as DNA: TGTGCCAGCTCACCCGCAGGGGGCCAGGGATATAATTCACCCCTCCACTTT. Its protein product is CASSPAGGQGYNSPLHF.

This chain joins TRBV28 and TRBJ2-7, with 8 bases identical to TRBD2. The trim removed 3 bases at V and 2 bases at J, leaving 3 bases unmatched. Germline-derived CDR1 and CDR2 are MDHEN and SYDVKM. The CDR3 is 14 residues long. Here the CDR3 DNA reads TGTGCCAGCAGTTTGACCGGGAGGGCCTACGAGCAGTACTTC. The encoded protein is CASSLTGRAYEQYF.

This clonotype was counted many times. The chain joins TRBV7-9 to TRBJ2-7; unclear D gene. CDR3 length: 15 residues. CDR1 is SEHNR and CDR2 is FQNEAQ in the germline V gene (reference sequence). Trimming took 1 base from V and 5 from J, leaving 15 bases between them. Here the CDR3 DNA reads TGTGCCAGCAGCTTAGACCCTTTGGTAGACCACGAGCAGTACTTC. Translation gives CASSLDPLVDHEQYF.

At least ten counts were recorded for this clonotype. V usage is TRBV20-1 and J usage is TRBJ2-3; D ambiguous. The germline V gene has CDR1 DFQATT and CDR2 SNEGSKA (reference sequence). V was cut by 7 bases and J by 7 bases, with 18 bases left in between. The length of the CDR3 is 13 residues. The CDR3 here is CSVATTRLNTQYF. In DNA, the CDR3 is TGCAGTGTTGCCACGACCAGGCTAAATACGCAGTATTTT.

This clonotype appeared many times. This rearrangement joins TRBV4-1 to TRBJ2-3, with D uncertain. CDR1 and CDR2 (germline): MGHRA, YSYEKL. The V end lost 2 bases, the J end lost 0 bases, and 18 bases lay between the germline ends. The CDR3 has 18 amino acids. The CDR3, as DNA: TGCGCCAGCAGCCAACCTCCCGATAGAGCGCCAAGCACAGATACGCAGTATTTT. This gives the protein CASSQPPDRAPSTDTQYF.

CDR3: CAWSVWSNTGELFF. Here the CDR3 DNA reads TGTGCCTGGAGTGTCTGGTCGAACACCGGGGAGCTGTTTTTT. The chain combines TRBV30 with TRBJ2-2; no definite D call. CDR1 and CDR2 from the germline V gene are GTSNPN and SVGIG (reference sequence). The CDR3 covers 14 residues. V was pared by 0 bases and J by 0 bases, with 5 bases between.

The chain couples TRBV20-1 to TRBJ2-3; 9 nucleotides line up with TRBD2. Unmatched junction bases numbered 21, after V lost 5 bases and J lost 6 bases. Germline CDR1 DFQATT, CDR2 SNEGSKA (reference sequence). The CDR3 loop spans 18 amino acids. The CDR3 DNA follows: TGCAGTGCTCCTCGAGATCTGGCTAGCGGGAACGGGGGGGATACGCAGTATTTT. Its protein is CSAPRDLASGNGGDTQYF.

The rearrangement uses TRBV6-1 and TRBJ2-3; D is undetermined. Germline lookup yields CDR1 MNHNS and CDR2 SASEGT. The V gene lost 5 bases and the J gene lost 2 bases, with 8 bases spanning the gap. The CDR3 contains 13 residues. CDR3 sequence reads: CASSRDPTDTQYF. The CDR3 bases are TGTGCCAGCAGTAGAGACCCCACAGATACGCAGTATTTT.

In its sample, this clonotype was seen a few times. This chain links TRBV10-3 with TRBJ1-2, with TRBD1 matching over 7 bases. J lost 3 bases, V lost 0 bases, and 10 bases had no gene match. The CDR3 sequence is 17 residues long. Germline V CDR1 and CDR2: ENHRY, SYGVKD. The CDR3 protein is CAISESTGKGGDYGYTF. CDR3 nucleotide sequence: TGTGCCATCAGTGAGTCGACAGGGAAGGGGGGAGACTATGGCTACACCTTC.

This clonotype was counted many times. This chain links TRBV20-1 with TRBJ2-7, with a weak D call TRBD1 (6 bases). Germline assignment: CDR1 DFQATT and CDR2 SNEGSKA (reference sequence). CDR3 length: 14 residues. V was pared by 8 bases and J by 1 base, with 18 bases between. As DNA, the CDR3 is TGCAGTTCAGGGAAGGGGGATGCGTCCTACGAGCAGTACTTC. Amino acid sequence: CSSGKGDASYEQYF.

With respect to this clonotype: With a much larger clone just one base away, this may be a read error. The J gene is TRBJ2-7, the V gene TRBV28; D remains unclear. The germline V gene encodes CDR1 MDHEN and CDR2 SYDVKM. The CDR3 covers 15 residues. CDR3 residues: CANSLSDGTPYEQYF. In DNA, the CDR3 is TGTGCCAACAGTTTAAGTGACGGAACCCCCTACGAGCAGTACTTC.

This clonotype has ten or more counts. This chain links TRBV7-9 with TRBJ2-1; 9 bases fit TRBD2. The CDR3 runs to 16 residues. The germline V gene has CDR1 SEHNR and CDR2 FQNEAQ (reference sequence). Trimming took 2 bases from V and 5 from J; bases not matched to a gene: 7. The CDR3 reads CASSLMREGRNNEQFF. As DNA, the CDR3 is TGTGCCAGCAGCTTAATGCGGGAGGGCCGTAACAATGAGCAGTTCTTC.

A note on this clonotype: This may stem from a read error, because a much larger clone lies one nucleotide away. The chain employs TRBV15 and TRBJ1-6, with D hard to call. The ends were cut back, 4 bases at V and 0 bases at J, with 10 bases in the middle. The CDR3 is 16 amino acids. Germline V gene lookup returns CDR1 LNHNV and CDR2 YYDKDF (reference sequence). CDR3 sequence: CATSTRSGSYNSPLHF. The DNA for the CDR3 is TGTGCCACCAGCACAAGGTCCGGCTCCTATAATTCACCCCTCCACTTT.